The 4 T cell receptor beta chains listed next were all sequenced from one sample in a study of cytomegalovirus exposure and HLA in healthy donors (dated by TCRdb to 2016 to 2017). Receptors were amplified or captured by the immunoSEQ multiplex PCR assay. The multiplex PCR relied on a mix of 60 forward primers for TCR Vbeta segments and 13 reverse primers for TCR Jbeta segments. Here the immuneACCESS table is served through TCRdb, limited to in-frame sequences with V and J called. Missing clones are a known gap in these copies; in checked studies unresolved V genes cover under half, and the rest lacks a known reason. The sample records around 150,000 clones, 75% to 80% of which are singletons. The ten largest clones take up over 11% of the sample. Material: PBMCs. These receptors originate from a man aged 45-65 years in good health and CMV-seropositive.

The chain's CDR3 is CASSLSSGPTNEKLFF. The DNA of the CDR3 is TGTGCCAGCAGTTTATCTTCAGGGCCAACTAATGAAAAACTGTTTTTT. The chain combines TRBV28 with TRBJ1-4, with D possibly being TRBD1 (5 bases). The V and J ends lost 1 base and 0 bases respectively, with 9 bases between them. CDR1 is MDHEN, CDR2 SYDVKM, per germline. The CDR3 has 16 amino acids.

V gene TRBV4-1 combines with J gene TRBJ2-7; weak D call: TRBD1 (6 bases). Germline V gene lookup returns CDR1 MGHRA and CDR2 YSYEKL. The germline V and J ends were trimmed by 4 bases and 2 bases, with 15 bases remaining between them. The CDR3 covers 15 residues. CDR3 in DNA: TGCGCCAGCAGCCCAGGGGTGAGGGTTCCCTACGAGCAGTACTTC. It codes for CASSPGVRVPYEQYF.

This chain uses TRBV6-6 with TRBJ1-1, with TRBD1 identical over 9 bases. From germline, CDR1 is MNHNY and CDR2 SVGAGI (reference sequence). CDR3 length equals 12 residues. The trim removed 6 bases at V and 5 bases at J, leaving 1 base unmatched. In DNA, the CDR3 is TGTGCCAGCAGGGACAGGGGTACTGAAGCTTTCTTT. Translation gives CASRDRGTEAFF.

The rearrangement uses TRBV27 and TRBJ2-3, with TRBD1 matching over 7 bases. The trim removed 5 bases at V and 0 bases at J, leaving 17 bases unmatched. The CDR3 is 19 residues long. Germline CDR1 is MNHEY and CDR2 is SMNVEV (reference sequence). The CDR3 loop is CASSIFSSPGGPSTDTQYF. CDR3 sequence (DNA): TGTGCCAGCAGTATCTTTTCGTCTCCAGGGGGACCCAGCACAGATACGCAGTATTTT.